A selection of T cell receptor beta chains follows, all from one sample in a study of T cells in Graves' hyperthyroidism and ophthalmopathy. TCRdb independently ran MiXCR on the multiplex PCR reads; one entry per CDR3 protein. The repertoire holds approximately 740,000 distinct CDR3 sequences, with less than 15% as singletons. Specimen: blood. The origin of the receptors is a woman aged 18-30 years with Graves' hyperthyroidism. The CDR3 runs from the conserved cysteine through the conserved F or W. A D gene is named only where the DNA matches it firmly. Size is omitted from some rows. Given values are once, few, many or a class for expanded clones.

cdr3_aa cdr3_nt v_call clone_size d_call j_call
CASSSDLHRPDTQYF TGCGCCAGCAGTTCGGACCTTCACCGCCCAGATACGCAGTATTTT TRBV2 NA NA TRBJ2-3
CASSGRSGTGDYSSYNEQFF TGTGCCAGCAGCGGAAGGTCCGGGACAGGAGATTATAGCTCCTACAATGAGCAGTTCTTC TRBV7-9 few TRBD1 TRBJ2-1
CAWSTGTYSYEQYF TGTGCCTGGTCCACCGGGACTTACTCCTACGAGCAGTACTTC TRBV30 many NA TRBJ2-7
CASSLGGTSADYNEQFF TGTGCCAGCAGCTTGGGGGGGACTAGCGCCGACTACAATGAGCAGTTCTTC TRBV5-4 few TRBD2 TRBJ2-1
CASSQPTAGPRAQYF TGTGCCAGCAGCCAACCGACCGCCGGCCCCCGGGCCCAGTACTTC TRBV3-1 many NA TRBJ2-5
CASSEAAGNYEQYF TGTGCCAGCAGTGAAGCGGCGGGAAACTACGAGCAGTACTTC TRBV2 NA NA TRBJ2-7
CASSILLGSGQETQYF TGTGCCAGTAGTATTCTCCTAGGGAGCGGGCAAGAGACCCAGTACTTC TRBV19 NA NA TRBJ2-5
CASSYSRDRRIRDQYF TGTGCCAGCAGTTACAGTAGGGACAGGCGCATCAGGGACCAGTACTTC TRBV6-6 many TRBD1 TRBJ2-5
CASSLASGSSYEQFF TGCGCCAGCAGCTTAGCCAGCGGAAGCTCCTACGAGCAGTTCTTC TRBV7-2 NA NA TRBJ2-1
CASSIRDGPYEQYF TGTGCCAGTAGTATCCGGGACGGTCCCTACGAGCAGTACTTC TRBV19 NA NA TRBJ2-7
CASQQKKTGTVAFF TGTGCCAGCCAGCAAAAAAAAACCGGGACAGTCGCGTTCTTC TRBV6-1 NA TRBD1 TRBJ2-1
CSAATSGRVYEQYF TGCAGTGCCGCGACTAGCGGGAGGGTCTACGAGCAGTACTTC TRBV20-1 NA TRBD2 TRBJ2-7
CASSLNGGNYEQFF TGTGCCAGCAGCTTAAACGGGGGCAACTACGAGCAGTTCTTC TRBV11-2 NA NA TRBJ2-1
CATSRSPKAAGQPQHF TGTGCCACCAGCAGATCTCCCAAAGCGGCCGGACAGCCCCAGCATTTT TRBV15 NA NA TRBJ1-5
CASSYSEGINSPLHF TGTGCCAGCAGTTACTCCGAAGGGATTAATTCACCCCTCCACTTT TRBV6-5 few NA TRBJ1-6
CASTDGSTDTQYF TGTGCCAGTACGGACGGCAGCACAGATACGCAGTATTTT TRBV19 NA NA TRBJ2-3
CASSPWTGRVQPQHF TGTGCCAGCAGCCCTTGGACAGGGCGGGTTCAGCCCCAGCATTTT TRBV5-5 few TRBD1 TRBJ1-5
CSAARRELRTNTDTQYF TGCAGCGCTGCCAGGAGGGAGCTTAGGACCAACACAGATACGCAGTATTTT TRBV29-1 many NA TRBJ2-3
CASTPGPKGNTIYF TGTGCCAGCACTCCCGGGCCCAAGGGAAACACCATATATTTT TRBV7-2 NA NA TRBJ1-3
CASSPGLVGRGVGTDTQYF TGTGCCAGCAGCCCCGGACTAGTGGGGCGTGGTGTCGGCACAGATACGCAGTATTTT TRBV7-9 many TRBD2 TRBJ2-3
CASSIRRRTSGHTGELFF TGTGCCAGTAGTATTAGACGCCGGACTAGCGGACACACCGGGGAGCTGTTTTTT TRBV19 few TRBD2 TRBJ2-2
CASRQTSGMLSSYEQYF TGTGCCAGCAGACAGACTAGCGGGATGCTGTCCTCCTACGAGCAGTACTTC TRBV6-1 many TRBD2 TRBJ2-7
CASSGGGQPPLHF TGTGCCAGCAGTGGAGGGGGCCAGCCACCCCTCCACTTT TRBV2 NA TRBD1 TRBJ1-6
CAIKGGGRVEEQYF TGTGCCATCAAGGGGGGGGGCAGGGTGGAAGAGCAGTACTTC TRBV10-3 NA NA TRBJ2-7
CASSRGQESSYEQYF TGCGCCAGCAGCCGGGGACAGGAGAGCTCCTACGAGCAGTACTTC TRBV4-1 many TRBD1 TRBJ2-7